The entry below describes one T cell receptor beta chain. About 540 ng RNA was reverse transcribed with alpha and beta constant-region primers. Separate chain-specific third strand synthesis with multiplexing indices produced the alpha and beta libraries. Via MiXCR, TCRdb re-called the 5' RACE reads, giving one row per CDR3 protein. Of roughly 25,000 distinct CDR3 sequences listed, roughly 7.9% are singletons. The repertoire came from unfractionated whole blood and reflected all unsorted peripheral T cells. This sample was included in a study of HIV-infected patients and healthy controls. The CDR3 contains 16 residues. Trimming stripped 4 bases from V and 2 bases from J, with 16 bases between. From germline, CDR1 is SGHNT and CDR2 YYREEE (reference sequence).

The sequence derives from an adult in good health. The sequencing sample was made of blood. The chain employs TRBV5-4 and TRBJ1-5; weak D call: TRBD1 (5 bases). CDR3 sequence: CASSTGGPGGNQPQHF. In DNA form, the CDR3 reads TGTGCCAGCAGCACTGGGGGTCCGGGGGGCAATCAGCCCCAGCATTTT.